The 21 T cell receptor beta chains presented below share a single source sample, sequenced in a study of cytomegalovirus exposure and HLA in healthy donors. 13 Jbeta primers and 60 Vbeta primers were used for the PCR. Clones were sequenced by immunoSEQ multiplex PCR, and TCRdb holds only the in-frame ones, with some missing. The repertoire holds about 160,000 clones, approximately 84% seen once, with under 9% in the top ten. Material for sequencing was PBMCs. The receptors derive from a woman aged 40 to 55 in good health and CMV-seropositive.

The chain carries TRBV5-4 and TRBJ2-7; TRBD2 matches 8 bases. The CDR3 length is 17 residues. Trimming took 0 bases from V and 2 from J; bases not matched to a gene: 10. Germline CDR1 reads SGHNT; CDR2 reads YYREEE (reference sequence). The CDR3 sequence is CASSLAAGGGLAYEQYF. DNA of the CDR3: TGTGCCAGCAGCTTGGCCGCAGGCGGGGGGCTAGCCTACGAGCAGTACTTC.

The chain couples TRBV5-6 to TRBJ1-2, with TRBD1 matching 9 bases. The germline gives CDR1 SGHDT, CDR2 YYEEEE. This CDR3 has 13 amino acids. The trim removed 3 bases at V and 10 bases at J, leaving 7 bases unmatched. The CDR3: CASSWDRVSVYTF. CDR3 bases: TGTGCCAGCAGCTGGGACAGGGTTAGTGTCTACACCTTC.

The chain carries TRBV4-2 and TRBJ1-6; the match to TRBD1 covers 7 bases. This CDR3 region has 18 residues. Germline V gene lookup returns CDR1 LGHNA and CDR2 YNFKEQ. Trimming took 0 bases from V and 9 from J; bases not matched to a gene: 14. In nucleotides, the CDR3 is TGTGCCAGCAGCCAAGAAACTGCCGGGACAGTTAAGAGTTCACCCCTCCACTTT. Translated: CASSQETAGTVKSSPLHF.

The sample holds a few counts of this clone. The rearrangement joins TRBV4-3 to TRBJ1-2; 7 bases are a match to TRBD1. From germline, CDR1 is LGHNA and CDR2 YSLEER. There are 16 residues in the CDR3. Germline trimming cut 1 base from V and 0 bases from J; bases unmatched to any gene: 5. CDR3 amino acids: CASSQGTGPANYGYTF. DNA for the CDR3: TGCGCCAGCAGCCAAGGGACAGGACCAGCTAACTATGGCTACACCTTC.

V and J are TRBV6-5 and TRBJ2-5; 8 bases are shared with TRBD2. After removal of 2 bases from V and 1 base from J, the junction contained 6 bases not matched to a gene. CDR3 length: 16 amino acids. Germline V gene sequence: CDR1 MNHEY, CDR2 SVGAGI. The CDR3 here is CASSYGGSGAQETQYF. The CDR3 region has the DNA TGTGCCAGCAGTTACGGGGGTAGCGGGGCCCAAGAGACCCAGTACTTC.

CDR3 in DNA: TGTGCCAGCACATCCAGGGTTAACACCGGGGAGCTGTTTTTT. Translating it yields CASTSRVNTGELFF. The chain is built from TRBV27 and TRBJ2-2; a possible D gene is TRBD1 (5 bases). This CDR3 has 14 residues. CDR1 and CDR2 (germline): MNHEY, SMNVEV (reference sequence). Trimming took 7 bases from V and 2 from J, leaving 11 bases between them.

This clone appeared a few times. The rearrangement links TRBV11-3 to TRBJ2-2, with TRBD2 matching over 9 bases. V dropped 5 bases and J dropped 0; count of bases not matched to a gene: 4. The CDR3 runs to 16 residues. Germline V CDR1 and CDR2: SGHNT, YENEEA. In DNA, the CDR3 is TGTGCCAGCAGCCGTAGCGGGGGACCGAACACCGGGGAGCTGTTTTTT. It translates to CASSRSGGPNTGELFF. Variable domain in full (rest from reference TRBV11-3 and TRBJ2-2): EAGVVQSPRYKIIEKKQPVAFWCNPISGHNTLYWYLQNLGQGPELLIRYENEEAVDDSQLPKDRFSAERLKGVDSTLKIQPAELGDSAVYLCASSRSGGPNTGELFFGEGSRLTVL.

This chain uses TRBV7-9 with TRBJ1-1; 8 bases are shared with TRBD1. Germline values: CDR1 SEHNR, CDR2 FQNEAQ (reference sequence). V shed 2 bases, J shed 8 bases, and the junction held 7 bases outside the gene matches. The CDR3 spans 14 residues. The CDR3 reads CASSLTWGDREAFF. CDR3 DNA: TGTGCCAGCAGCTTAACTTGGGGGGACAGGGAAGCTTTCTTT.

V usage is TRBV19 and J usage is TRBJ2-7; 8 bases are a match to TRBD2. J lost 3 bases, V lost 3 bases, and 7 bases had no gene match. This CDR3 comprises 15 residues. Germline CDR1 LNHDA, CDR2 SQIVND (reference sequence). The CDR3 region is CASSIIAGTFYEQYF. The CDR3 DNA reads as TGTGCCAGTAGTATTATAGCGGGGACCTTCTACGAGCAGTACTTC.

This chain connects TRBV18 to TRBJ2-2; no firm D call. CDR3 length: 12 residues. Germline CDR1 is KGHSH and CDR2 is LQKENI. The ends were cut back, 3 bases at V and 5 bases at J, with 4 bases in the middle. The CDR3: CASSPTTGELFF. In nucleotides, the CDR3 is TGTGCCAGCTCACCTACAACCGGGGAGCTGTTTTTT.

The chain combines TRBV6-1 with TRBJ1-1; D ambiguous. The CDR3 sequence is 12 residues long. Trimming took 7 bases from V and 1 from J, leaving 7 bases between them. Germline V gene sequence: CDR1 MNHNS, CDR2 SASEGT. Here the CDR3 reads CASKVANTEAFF. DNA for the CDR3: TGTGCCAGCAAAGTGGCGAACACTGAAGCTTTCTTT.

The chain links TRBV27 to TRBJ2-7, with TRBD2 identical over 9 bases. Losses at the gene ends were 7 bases for V and 6 bases for J; bases not matched to a gene: 10. CDR1 is MNHEY and CDR2 is SMNVEV in the germline V gene (reference sequence). The CDR3 runs to 14 residues. Here the CDR3 reads CASISGGPLGEQYF. The CDR3 nucleotides are TGTGCCAGCATCAGCGGGGGGCCCCTCGGCGAGCAGTACTTC.

This rearrangement joins TRBV7-2 to TRBJ1-3; D gene uncertain. Germline lookup yields CDR1 SGHTA and CDR2 FQGNSA. Deletions cut 4 bases from V and 3 bases from J, with 4 bases between. This CDR3 comprises 12 residues. CDR3 DNA sequence: TGTGCCAGCAGCTCTTTTGGAAACACCATATATTTT. Its protein is CASSSFGNTIYF. Full variable domain (missing parts from reference TRBV7-2 and TRBJ1-3): GAGVSQSPSNKVTEKGKDVELRCDPISGHTALYWYRQSLGQGLEFLIYFQGNSAPDKSGLPSDRFSAERTGGSVSTLTIQRTQQEDSAVYLCASSSFGNTIYFGEGSWLTVV.

This chain joins TRBV7-2 and TRBJ1-2; weak D call: TRBD1 (5 bases). The CDR3 is made up of 15 amino acids. Germline CDR1 SGHTA, CDR2 FQGNSA. Trimming shortened V by 4 bases and J by 5 bases, and 17 bases separated the two germline ends. The DNA of the CDR3 is TGTGCCAGCAGCTCCAGCCCCACAGGTTCTTATGGCTACACCTTC. As protein: CASSSSPTGSYGYTF.

This chain joins TRBV30 and TRBJ1-1, with 8 nucleotides matching TRBD1. Trimming at V came to 0 bases and at J to 0 bases, leaving 6 bases not matched to a gene. The length of the CDR3 is 16 residues. The germline gives CDR1 GTSNPN, CDR2 SVGIG (reference sequence). CDR3 sequence: CAWSVTGGPLNTEAFF. In nucleotides, the CDR3 is TGTGCCTGGAGTGTTACAGGGGGACCATTGAACACTGAAGCTTTCTTT. The entire variable domain, with the rest obtained from reference TRBV30 and TRBJ1-1, is as follows: SQTIHQWPATLVQPVGSPLSLECTVEGTSNPNLYWYRQAAGRGLQLLFYSVGIGQISSEVPQNLSASRPQDRQFILSSKKLLLSDSGFYLCAWSVTGGPLNTEAFFGQGTRLTVV.

The rearrangement joins TRBV7-2 to TRBJ2-7; 14 bases fit TRBD2. The trim removed 1 base at V and 2 bases at J, leaving 10 bases unmatched. Germline loops: CDR1 SGHTA, CDR2 FQGNSA. This CDR3 is built from 19 residues. CDR3: CASSLEGLAGVGRAYEQYF. In nucleotides, the CDR3 is TGTGCCAGCAGCTTAGAGGGACTAGCGGGGGTCGGTAGGGCCTACGAGCAGTACTTC. Combining the CDR3 with reference TRBV7-2 and TRBJ2-7 gives the whole variable domain GAGVSQSPSNKVTEKGKDVELRCDPISGHTALYWYRQSLGQGLEFLIYFQGNSAPDKSGLPSDRFSAERTGGSVSTLTIQRTQQEDSAVYLCASSLEGLAGVGRAYEQYFGPGTRLTVT.

This clone has only a few counts. The chain links TRBV18 to TRBJ2-3; TRBD2 might be the D (6 bases). CDR3 size: 16 residues. Germline assignment: CDR1 KGHSH and CDR2 LQKENI. The V gene lost 6 bases and the J gene lost 2 bases, with 18 bases spanning the gap. DNA for the CDR3: TGTGCCAGCTCCGTGACTAGGGCGGAGTTCACAGATACGCAGTATTTT. Its translation is CASSVTRAEFTDTQYF.

V is TRBV14 and J is TRBJ1-1; D may be TRBD1 (6 bases). The V end lost 2 bases, the J end lost 4 bases, and 11 bases lay between the germline ends. In germline, CDR1 is SGHDN, CDR2 FVKESK. CDR3 length: 14 residues. CDR3 sequence: CASSQTLGATEAFF. The CDR3 bases are TGTGCCAGCAGCCAAACGTTGGGGGCCACTGAAGCTTTCTTT.

This rearrangement joins TRBV5-8 to TRBJ2-2; weak D call: TRBD1 (5 bases). The CDR3 runs to 17 residues. Trimming removed 1 base from V and 6 bases from J, with 19 bases in between. The germline gives CDR1 SGHTS, CDR2 YDEGEE. In DNA form, the CDR3 reads TGTGCCAGCAGCTTGCGTGATGCCAGAAAGGGGTCCGGGGAGCTGTTTTTT. Residues: CASSLRDARKGSGELFF.

This sequence joins TRBV18 and TRBJ1-6; D gene ambiguous. The length of the CDR3 is 14 residues. The germline V gene has CDR1 KGHSH and CDR2 LQKENI. V was cut by 3 bases and J by 6 bases, with 9 bases left in between. For the CDR3, the DNA is TGTGCCAGCTCACCTACACCTTTTAATTCACCCCTCCACTTT. The encoded protein is CASSPTPFNSPLHF.

This chain joins TRBV5-4 and TRBJ2-3, with TRBD2 identical over 8 bases. V lost 3 bases to trimming and J lost 1 base; unmatched junction nucleotides: 10. Germline assignment: CDR1 SGHNT and CDR2 YYREEE (reference sequence). This CDR3 region has 17 residues. For the CDR3, the DNA is TGTGCCAGCAGCTCAGTACGGGGGGGCCGTGGCACAGATACGCAGTATTTT. Encoded protein: CASSSVRGGRGTDTQYF.